This TCR beta chain was identified in a study of blood T cell repertoires in COVID-19. Per the study methods: Nucleated cell number was recorded as an estimate derived from reference gene primer amplification. The repertoire was sequenced with immunoSEQ multiplex PCR; TCRdb's copy has only in-frame clones and lacks some. Clonal size and the V and J genes are those of that table, whereas D and trimming came from the DNA. The data show approximately 170,000 clones, more than 65% seen once. This clone is a singleton in its sample. This sample also contains other DNA sequences that code for the same CDR3. This CDR3 has 16 amino acids. Germline CDR1 is SGHRS and CDR2 is YFSETQ. V lost 4 bases to trimming and J lost 5 bases, with 22 bases between them.

The receptor was derived from a man in his 70s with active or convalescent COVID-19. The sample was peripheral blood. V gene TRBV5-1 combines with J gene TRBJ2-7; the D gene is possibly TRBD1 (7 bases). CDR3 loop: CASSRGTDGVLNEQYF. The CDR3 bases are TGCGCCAGCAGCCGGGGGACAGACGGGGTTCTTAACGAGCAGTACTTC.